The 32 T cell receptor beta chains below were found in one sample sequenced in a study of blood T cell repertoires in COVID-19 (dated by TCRdb to about 2020). To prepare the library, the immunoSEQ multiplex PCR assay was applied. In its TCRdb copy, this immuneACCESS table keeps in-frame sequences only and misses some clones. Where compared with another copy, unresolved V genes explain less than half of these, and the others have no known cause. The sample table records fewer than 350,000 clones; around 81% of these occur just once. Clones ranked in the top ten supply around 3.2% of the sample. What was sequenced was peripheral blood. The origin of the receptors is a woman aged 55-70 years with active or convalescent COVID-19.

This clone has more than one count but fewer than ten. V and J are TRBV27 and TRBJ2-7; D possibly corresponds to TRBD1 (6 bases). This CDR3 is built from 13 residues. Germline assignment: CDR1 MNHEY and CDR2 SMNVEV (reference sequence). V was trimmed by 6 bases and J by 4 bases, leaving 13 bases between them. CDR3 DNA sequence: TGTGCCAGCAGGAAACAGGGTCAGTACGAGCAGTACTTC. It translates to CASRKQGQYEQYF.

This sequence joins TRBV24-1 and TRBJ2-2; D is possibly TRBD2 (5 bases). The V end lost 9 bases, the J end lost 8 bases, and 18 bases lay between the germline ends. The CDR3 runs 14 residues. CDR1 is KGHDR and CDR2 is SFDVKD in the germline V gene. In DNA, the CDR3 is TGTGCCACCTCCGCGGGCCAAACGGCGGGGGAGCTGTTTTTT. Translated, it gives CATSAGQTAGELFF.

This chain uses TRBV11-2 with TRBJ2-7; TRBD1 matches at 12 bases. The CDR3 totals 13 residues. Unmatched junction bases numbered 8, after V lost 5 bases and J lost 12 bases. Germline-derived CDR1 and CDR2 are SGHAT and FQNNGV. CDR3: CASSAAGQGAPYF. As DNA, the CDR3 is TGTGCCAGCAGCGCAGCGGGACAGGGGGCTCCGTACTTC.

The rearrangement links TRBV25-1 to TRBJ1-2; tentative D call: TRBD1 (6 bases). CDR3 length: 18 amino acids. Trimming took off 3 bases at V and 2 bases at J, with 22 bases between the two ends. Germline loops: CDR1 MGHDK, CDR2 SYGVNS. CDR3 sequence: CASSEVLLGRDMNYGYTF. CDR3 DNA sequence: TGTGCCAGCAGTGAGGTTTTGTTAGGAAGGGACATGAACTATGGCTACACCTTC.

The chain links TRBV6-1 to TRBJ1-6; D not certain. The CDR3 loop spans 16 amino acids. Germline V CDR1 and CDR2: MNHNS, SASEGT. The V end was cut by 4 bases, the J end by 7 bases, with 17 bases between. The CDR3 is CASSGRFETNNSPLHF. The DNA of the CDR3 is TGTGCCAGCAGTGGGCGATTTGAGACAAACAATTCACCCCTCCACTTT.

The gene calls are TRBV30 and TRBJ2-1, with 9 positions matching TRBD1. Germline CDR1 GTSNPN, CDR2 SVGIG (reference sequence). J gave up 8 bases and V 4 bases, and 12 bases lay outside the gene matches. This CDR3 is 15 amino acids long. CDR3 bases: TGTGCCTGGATCAACGCGGGACAGGGTCTCTATGAGCAGTTCTTC. Translating gives CAWINAGQGLYEQFF.

This clone was detected only once. In DNA form, the CDR3 reads TGTGCCAGCAGTTTGGGGAGCGGGGGCAATGAGCAGTTCTTC. Residues: CASSLGSGGNEQFF. The V and J genes are TRBV27 and TRBJ2-1; 8 bases line up with TRBD2. The CDR3 has 14 amino acids. J lost 6 bases, V lost 3 bases, and 4 bases had no gene match. CDR1 and CDR2 from the germline V gene are MNHEY and SMNVEV (reference sequence).

The V and J genes are TRBV3-1 (or the pseudogene TRBV3-2) and TRBJ2-1; 10 nucleotides agree with TRBD1. Germline CDR1 and CDR2: LGHDT and YNNKEL (reference sequence). The CDR3 has 15 amino acids. With 0 bases clipped from V and 8 bases from J, the junction kept 4 bases outside the gene matches. CDR3 nucleotides: TGTGCCAGCAGCCAAGATTTGACAGGGGGCGATGAGCAGTTCTTC. Translated: CASSQDLTGGDEQFF.

J is TRBJ2-3 and V is TRBV7-2; D may be TRBD1 (6 bases). The CDR3 extends over 18 amino acids. Germline CDR1 reads SGHTA; CDR2 reads FQGNSA. Trimming cost V 5 bases and J 2 bases, with 23 bases left between them. CDR3 sequence (DNA): TGTGCCAGCAGCCGTCGTTGGTCAGGGGCACCTCCCACAGATACGCAGTATTTT. It codes for CASSRRWSGAPPTDTQYF.

The chain recombines TRBV27 with TRBJ2-1, with D possibly TRBD2 on 5 matching bases. The germline gives CDR1 MNHEY, CDR2 SMNVEV (reference sequence). CDR3 length equals 15 residues. Trimming removed 4 bases at V and 2 bases at J, with 12 bases between. The CDR3 loop is CASSSHSGTYNEQFF. The CDR3 nucleotides read TGTGCCAGCAGTTCACACTCGGGGACCTACAATGAGCAGTTCTTC.

The V gene is TRBV5-5, the J gene TRBJ1-2; tentatively, D is TRBD1 (5 bases). V dropped 3 bases and J dropped 9 bases, with 18 bases sitting between them. CDR1 and CDR2 from the germline V gene are SGHKS and YYEKEE (reference sequence). The CDR3 has 14 amino acids. The CDR3 DNA follows: TGTGCCAGCAGCTATCGGGGGGTTTTGGGTAGCTACACCTTC. Translation: CASSYRGVLGSYTF.

The chain carries TRBV13 and TRBJ1-1; no reliable D call. V lost 1 base, J lost 0 bases, and 9 bases lay in between. The CDR3 runs to 15 residues. CDR1 is PRHDT, CDR2 FYEKMQ, per germline (reference sequence). DNA of the CDR3: TGTGCCAGCAGCTTAGATGCGGGGATGAACACTGAAGCTTTCTTT. Translation gives CASSLDAGMNTEAFF.

This chain links TRBV29-1 with TRBJ2-6, with D unclear. Germline-derived CDR1 and CDR2 are SQVTM and ANQGSEA. Trimming took 3 bases from V and 0 from J, leaving 9 bases between them. CDR3 length: 15 residues. CDR3 DNA: TGCAGCGTTGAGGCCTTTGACTCTGGGGCCAACGTCCTGACTTTC. This translates into CSVEAFDSGANVLTF.

This chain connects TRBV29-1 to TRBJ2-7; 10 nucleotides agree with TRBD1. V trimming: 6 bases; J trimming: 2 bases; junction bases outside the gene matches: 7. This CDR3 comprises 14 residues. The germline CDR1 and CDR2 sequences are SQVTM and ANQGSEA. CDR3 bases: TGCAGCGTGGAACCGGGACAGGGGCCCTACGAGCAGTACTTC. It is translated as CSVEPGQGPYEQYF.

CDR3 amino acids: CASSRQGNSPLHF. The DNA of the CDR3 is TGTGCCAGCAGCAGACAGGGGAATTCACCCCTCCACTTT. This chain joins TRBV6-2 or TRBV6-3 and TRBJ1-6; TRBD1 matches at 8 bases. The CDR3 sequence is 13 residues long. The germline CDR1 and CDR2 sequences are MNHEY and SVGEGT. V was pared by 6 bases and J by 7 bases, with 2 bases of the junction left unmatched.

The chain is built from TRBV3-1 (or the pseudogene TRBV3-2) and TRBJ1-5; D not resolved. Germline CDR1 and CDR2: LGHDT and YNNKEL (reference sequence). Trimming left V 0 bases short and J 0 bases short, with 27 bases between. This CDR3 spans 22 amino acids. CDR3 bases: TGTGCCAGCAGCCAAGATATAAGCCCTTATCGTCTCCCACTGTGTAGCAATCAGCCCCAGCATTTT. Translating gives CASSQDISPYRLPLCSNQPQHF.

The J gene is TRBJ2-7, the V gene TRBV6-5; 8 nucleotides line up with TRBD1. From germline, CDR1 is MNHEY and CDR2 SVGAGI. Trimming took 6 bases from V and 2 from J; bases not matched to a gene: 6. The CDR3 sequence is 14 residues long. In DNA, the CDR3 is TGTGCCAGCAGGTCATCGGGACAGGCCTACGAGCAGTACTTC. Translation: CASRSSGQAYEQYF.

V gene TRBV27 combines with J gene TRBJ1-1; TRBD1 matches 9 bases. Germline lookup yields CDR1 MNHEY and CDR2 SMNVEV (reference sequence). The length of the CDR3 is 13 residues. Germline trimming cut 8 bases from V and 10 bases from J; bases unmatched to any gene: 11. The CDR3 DNA sequence: TGTGCCAGCTGCCGGGGGGGGACAGGGAGAGCTTTCTTT. Amino acid sequence: CASCRGGTGRAFF.

The gene calls are TRBV30 and TRBJ2-5, with D perhaps matching TRBD2 (5 bases). This CDR3 has 13 amino acids. The ends were cut back, 0 bases at V and 5 bases at J, with 10 bases in the middle. The germline V gene encodes CDR1 GTSNPN and CDR2 SVGIG (reference sequence). The CDR3 here is CAWSVGGVETQYF. As DNA, the CDR3 is TGTGCCTGGAGTGTTGGAGGTGTGGAGACCCAGTACTTC.

This clone was observed a handful of times. The rearrangement joins TRBV9 to TRBJ2-1; TRBD1 aligns across 10 bases. V trimming: 0 bases; J trimming: 3 bases; junction bases outside the gene matches: 6. The germline V gene has CDR1 SGDLS and CDR2 YYNGEE. This CDR3 contains 17 residues. CDR3 in amino acids: CASSVVPGTGVYNEQFF. The CDR3 coding sequence is TGTGCCAGCAGCGTAGTCCCAGGGACAGGGGTCTACAATGAGCAGTTCTTC.

The chain combines TRBV24-1 with TRBJ1-2, with D possibly being TRBD1 (6 bases). The CDR3 extends over 14 amino acids. Trimming cost V 4 bases and J 2 bases, with 10 bases left between them. CDR1 and CDR2 (germline): KGHDR, SFDVKD. The CDR3 here is CATSDQDRNYGYTF. In nucleotides, the CDR3 is TGTGCCACCAGTGACCAGGACAGAAACTATGGCTACACCTTC.

V is TRBV7-9 and J is TRBJ2-3, with D possibly TRBD2 on 5 matching bases. The CDR3 is 13 residues long. Per the germline V gene, CDR1 is SEHNR and CDR2 is FQNEAQ (reference sequence). The chain's CDR3 is CATISGSGDTQYF. The CDR3 region has the DNA TGTGCGACCATCTCGGGGTCGGGAGATACGCAGTATTTT.

The CDR3 sequence is CASRAEAGAPTDTQYF. For the CDR3, the DNA is TGCGCCAGCAGGGCTGAGGCGGGGGCCCCCACAGATACGCAGTATTTT. The chain links TRBV5-1 to TRBJ2-3; weak D call: TRBD2 (7 bases). V was trimmed by 5 bases and J by 2 bases, leaving 18 bases between them. Germline CDR1 is SGHRS and CDR2 is YFSETQ. CDR3 length equals 16 residues.

The chain combines TRBV10-1 with TRBJ1-1; D remains unclear. V lost 0 bases, J lost 3 bases, and 11 bases lay in between. CDR3 length: 15 residues. The germline CDR1 and CDR2 sequences are WNHNN and SYGVQD (reference sequence). The CDR3 sequence: CASSESTRLDTEAFF. CDR3 coding DNA: TGCGCCAGCAGTGAGTCGACGAGACTCGACACTGAAGCTTTCTTT.

This rearrangement joins TRBV6-5 to TRBJ1-5; TRBD1 matches at 8 bases. In germline, CDR1 is MNHEY, CDR2 SVGAGI. The CDR3 contains 14 residues. With V trimmed by 6 bases and J by 6 bases, 7 bases remained unmatched. CDR3 bases: TGTGCCAGCAGGGGGCAGGGGGCGTCTCAGCCCCAGCATTTT. This sequence encodes CASRGQGASQPQHF.

The chain combines TRBV6-2 or TRBV6-3 with TRBJ2-1; TRBD2 aligns across 8 bases. Germline CDR1 is MNHEY and CDR2 is SVGEGT. The CDR3 runs to 14 residues. The V segment lost 4 bases and the J segment 2 bases; nucleotides outside the gene matches: 1. CDR3 DNA sequence: TGTGCCAGCAGTTTAGCGGGACCCTACAATGAGCAGTTCTTC. This translates into CASSLAGPYNEQFF.

The gene calls are TRBV7-8 and TRBJ1-2, with 10 bases aligning to TRBD1. The junction had 9 bases not matched to a gene; V was cut back by 5 bases and J by 3 bases. Germline values: CDR1 SGHVS, CDR2 FQNEAQ. This CDR3 has 16 residues. The CDR3 is CASSNGPGTGDYGYTF. CDR3 in DNA: TGTGCCAGCAGCAACGGCCCCGGGACAGGGGACTATGGCTACACCTTC.

The rearrangement joins TRBV3-1 (or the pseudogene TRBV3-2) to TRBJ1-1; 7 bases are a match to TRBD1. The germline gives CDR1 LGHDT, CDR2 YNNKEL (reference sequence). The CDR3 covers 14 residues. V was pared by 7 bases and J by 1 base, with 6 bases of the junction left unmatched. The CDR3 protein is CASTNQGENTEAFF. The CDR3, as DNA: TGTGCCAGCACCAACCAGGGGGAGAACACTGAAGCTTTCTTT.

V is TRBV12-3 or TRBV12-4 and J is TRBJ1-5; perhaps TRBD1 as D (5 bases). There are 13 residues in the CDR3. Trimming stripped 2 bases from V and 6 bases from J, with 8 bases between. CDR3: CASSLSGGQPQHF. The CDR3 bases are TGTGCCAGCAGTTTATCGGGGGGTCAGCCCCAGCATTTT.

The chain uses TRBV9 and TRBJ2-5; weak D call: TRBD2 (5 bases). The CDR3 runs to 12 residues. The V gene's germline CDR1 is SGDLS and CDR2 YYNGEE. V gave up 0 bases and J gave up 7 bases, with 7 bases separating them. The CDR3 DNA follows: TGTGCCAGCAGCGTAGAACGGGGGACCCAGTACTTC. Residues: CASSVERGTQYF.

This clone was counted ten times or more. Here the CDR3 DNA reads TGTGCCAGCAGTTTTGACAGGGGCCCTCTGTATGAAGCTTTCTTT. Amino acid sequence: CASSFDRGPLYEAFF. The chain employs TRBV28 and TRBJ1-1; 8 bases match TRBD1. Unmatched junction bases numbered 10, after V lost 3 bases and J lost 7 bases. This CDR3 region has 15 residues. CDR1 and CDR2 from the germline V gene are MDHEN and SYDVKM.

The chain is built from TRBV27 and TRBJ1-5; D remains unclear. The germline V and J ends were trimmed by 3 bases and 6 bases, with 18 bases remaining between them. The germline V gene encodes CDR1 MNHEY and CDR2 SMNVEV (reference sequence). The CDR3 covers 16 residues. CDR3 sequence reads: CASSFNGRNRVQPQHF. The CDR3 DNA is TGTGCCAGCAGTTTCAACGGGAGGAACCGGGTTCAGCCCCAGCATTTT.